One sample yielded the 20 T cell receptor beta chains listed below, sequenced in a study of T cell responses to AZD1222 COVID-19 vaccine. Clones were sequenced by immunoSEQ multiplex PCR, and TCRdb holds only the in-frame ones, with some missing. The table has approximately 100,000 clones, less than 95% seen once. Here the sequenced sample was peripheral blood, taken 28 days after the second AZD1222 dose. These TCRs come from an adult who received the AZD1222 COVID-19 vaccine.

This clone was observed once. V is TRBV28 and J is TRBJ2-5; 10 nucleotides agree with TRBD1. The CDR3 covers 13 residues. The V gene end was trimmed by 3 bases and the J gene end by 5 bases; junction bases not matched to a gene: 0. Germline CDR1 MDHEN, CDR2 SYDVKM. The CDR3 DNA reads TGTGCCAGCAGTTTGACAGGGGGCGAGACCCAGTACTTC. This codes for CASSLTGGETQYF.

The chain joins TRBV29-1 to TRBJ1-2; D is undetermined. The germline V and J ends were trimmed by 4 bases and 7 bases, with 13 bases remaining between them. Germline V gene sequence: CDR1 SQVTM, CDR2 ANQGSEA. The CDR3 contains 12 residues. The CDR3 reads CSVGVRDAGYTF. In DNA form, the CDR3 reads TGCAGCGTTGGGGTGAGGGATGCTGGCTACACCTTC.

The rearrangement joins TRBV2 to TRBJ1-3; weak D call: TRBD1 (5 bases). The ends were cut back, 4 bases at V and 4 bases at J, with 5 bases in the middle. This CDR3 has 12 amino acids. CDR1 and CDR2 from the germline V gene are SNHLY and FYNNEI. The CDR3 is CASSGDGNTIYF. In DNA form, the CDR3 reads TGTGCCAGCAGTGGGGACGGAAACACCATATATTTT.

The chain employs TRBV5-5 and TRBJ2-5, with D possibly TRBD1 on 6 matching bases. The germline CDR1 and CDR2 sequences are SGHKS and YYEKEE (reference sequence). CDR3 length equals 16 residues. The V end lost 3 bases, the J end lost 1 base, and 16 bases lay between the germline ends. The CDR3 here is CASSSRRGQFQETQYF. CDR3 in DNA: TGTGCCAGCAGCTCTCGAAGAGGACAGTTCCAAGAGACCCAGTACTTC.

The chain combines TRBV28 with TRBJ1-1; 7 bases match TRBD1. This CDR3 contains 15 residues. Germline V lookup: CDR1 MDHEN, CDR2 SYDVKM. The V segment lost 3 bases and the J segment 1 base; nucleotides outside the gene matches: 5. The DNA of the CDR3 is TGTGCCAGCAGTTTCATGACAGGGCAGAACACTGAAGCTTTCTTT. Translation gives CASSFMTGQNTEAFF.

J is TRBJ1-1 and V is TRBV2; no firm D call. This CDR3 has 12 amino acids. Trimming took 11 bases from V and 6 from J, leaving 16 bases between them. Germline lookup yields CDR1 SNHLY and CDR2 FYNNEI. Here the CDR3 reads CASRPGIAEAFF. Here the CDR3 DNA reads TGTGCCTCCCGCCCGGGGATCGCTGAAGCTTTCTTT.

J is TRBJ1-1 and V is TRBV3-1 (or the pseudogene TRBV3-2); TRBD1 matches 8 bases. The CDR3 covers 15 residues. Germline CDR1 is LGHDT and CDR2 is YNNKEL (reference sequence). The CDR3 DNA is TGTGGGGGCGGAGCAGCCAAGACAGGGGACACTGAAGCTTTCTTT. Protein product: CGGGAAKTGDTEAFF.

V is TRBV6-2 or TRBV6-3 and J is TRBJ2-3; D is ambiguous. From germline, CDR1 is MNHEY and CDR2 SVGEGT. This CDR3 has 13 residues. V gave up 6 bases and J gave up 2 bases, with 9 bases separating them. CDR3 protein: CASSRESTDTQYF. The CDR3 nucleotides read TGTGCCAGCAGCCGCGAATCCACAGATACGCAGTATTTT.

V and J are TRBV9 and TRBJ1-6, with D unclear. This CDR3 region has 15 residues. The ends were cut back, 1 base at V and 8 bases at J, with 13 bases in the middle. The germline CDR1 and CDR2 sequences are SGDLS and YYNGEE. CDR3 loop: CASSVLPYGDSPLHF. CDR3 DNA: TGTGCCAGCAGCGTACTACCCTACGGCGATTCACCCCTCCACTTT.

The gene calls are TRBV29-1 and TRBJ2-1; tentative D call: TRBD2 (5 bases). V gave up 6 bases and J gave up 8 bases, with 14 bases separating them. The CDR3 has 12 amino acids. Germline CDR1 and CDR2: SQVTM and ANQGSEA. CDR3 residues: CSVGDYSYEQFF. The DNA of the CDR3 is TGCAGCGTCGGCGACTATTCTTATGAGCAGTTCTTC.

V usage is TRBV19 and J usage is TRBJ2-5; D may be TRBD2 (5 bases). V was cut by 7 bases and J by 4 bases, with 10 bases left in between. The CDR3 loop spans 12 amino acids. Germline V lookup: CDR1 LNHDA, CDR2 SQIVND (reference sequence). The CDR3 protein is CASNFGGETQYF. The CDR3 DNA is TGTGCCAGTAATTTCGGAGGAGAGACCCAGTACTTC. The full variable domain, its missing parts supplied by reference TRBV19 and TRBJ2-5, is DGGITQSPKYLFRKEGQNVTLSCEQNLNHDAMYWYRQDPGQGLRLIYYSQIVNDFQKGDIAEGYSVSREKKESFPLTVTSAQKNPTAFYLCASNFGGETQYFGPGTRLLVL.

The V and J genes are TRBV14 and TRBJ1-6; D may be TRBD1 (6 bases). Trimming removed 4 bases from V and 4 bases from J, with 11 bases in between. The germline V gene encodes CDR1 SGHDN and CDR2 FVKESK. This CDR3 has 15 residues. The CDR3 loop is CASSPRTVYNSPLHF. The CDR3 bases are TGTGCCAGCAGCCCACGGACAGTTTATAATTCACCCCTCCACTTT. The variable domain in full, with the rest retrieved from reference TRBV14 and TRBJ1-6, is EAGVTQFPSHSVIEKGQTVTLRCDPISGHDNLYWYRRVMGKEIKFLLHFVKESKQDESGMPNNRFLAERTGGTYSTLKVQPAELEDSGVYFCASSPRTVYNSPLHFGNGTRLTVT.

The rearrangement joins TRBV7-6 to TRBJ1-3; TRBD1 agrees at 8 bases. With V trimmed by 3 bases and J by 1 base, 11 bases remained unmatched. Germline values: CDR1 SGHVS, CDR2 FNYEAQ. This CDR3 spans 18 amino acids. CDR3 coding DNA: TGTGCCAGCAGCTTCGCGGCCGGGACAGGTCTTTCTGGAAACACCATATATTTT. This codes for CASSFAAGTGLSGNTIYF.

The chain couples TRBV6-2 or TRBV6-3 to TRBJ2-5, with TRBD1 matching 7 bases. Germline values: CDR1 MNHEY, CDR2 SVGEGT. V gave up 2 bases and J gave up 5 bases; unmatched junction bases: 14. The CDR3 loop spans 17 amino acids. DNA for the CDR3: TGTGCCAGCAGTTACCAGTTAAGCGAGGGGGCGGCGGAGACCCAGTACTTC. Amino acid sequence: CASSYQLSEGAAETQYF.

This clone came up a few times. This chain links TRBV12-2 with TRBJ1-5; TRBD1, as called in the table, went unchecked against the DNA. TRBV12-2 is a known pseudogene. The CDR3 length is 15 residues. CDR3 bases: TGTGCAAGTCGCTTAGCGCTGCAGTGCAATCAGCCCCAGCATTTT. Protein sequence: CASRLALQCNQPQHF.

The DNA for the CDR3 is TGTGCCTGGAGGCCTCGGGGCGGCACCGGGGAGCTGTTTTTT. Residues: CAWRPRGGTGELFF. The chain couples TRBV30 to TRBJ2-2; the D gene could be TRBD1 or TRBD2 (5 bases each). Trimming removed 3 bases from V and 4 bases from J, with 12 bases in between. The CDR3 loop spans 14 amino acids. Germline CDR1 reads GTSNPN; CDR2 reads SVGIG (reference sequence).

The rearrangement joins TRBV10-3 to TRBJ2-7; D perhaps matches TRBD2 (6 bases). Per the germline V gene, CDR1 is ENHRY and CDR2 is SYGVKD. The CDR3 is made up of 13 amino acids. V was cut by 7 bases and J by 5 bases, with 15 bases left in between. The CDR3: CAITSGVWDEQYF. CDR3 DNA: TGTGCCATCACCTCGGGGGTCTGGGACGAGCAGTACTTC.

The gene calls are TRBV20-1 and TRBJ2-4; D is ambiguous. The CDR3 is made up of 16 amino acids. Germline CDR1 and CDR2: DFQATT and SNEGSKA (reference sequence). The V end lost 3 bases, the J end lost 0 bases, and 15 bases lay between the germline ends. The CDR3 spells CSASIPGTLAKNIQYF. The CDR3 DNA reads TGCAGTGCTAGTATTCCGGGTACCTTAGCCAAAAACATTCAGTACTTC.

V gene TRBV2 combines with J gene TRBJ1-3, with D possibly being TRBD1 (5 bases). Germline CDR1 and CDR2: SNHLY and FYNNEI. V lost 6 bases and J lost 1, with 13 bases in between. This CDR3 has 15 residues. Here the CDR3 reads CASRSERGSGNTIYF. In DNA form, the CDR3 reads TGTGCCAGCAGATCGGAACGGGGGTCTGGAAACACCATATATTTT.

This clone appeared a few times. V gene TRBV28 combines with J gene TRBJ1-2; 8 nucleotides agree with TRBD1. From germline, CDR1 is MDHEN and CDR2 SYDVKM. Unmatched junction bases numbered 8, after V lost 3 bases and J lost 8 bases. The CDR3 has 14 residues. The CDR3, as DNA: TGTGCCAGCAGTTTTGTGCAGGGGGCGCAAGGCTACACCTTC. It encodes CASSFVQGAQGYTF.